Listed here are 6 T cell receptor beta chains from one sample, sequenced in a study of blood T cell repertoires in COVID-19. This table comes from immunoSEQ multiplex PCR, and its TCRdb copy is limited to in-frame clones, with some not included. This sample has 200,000 to 300,000 clones, with approximately 88% found just once. The sequenced sample consisted of PBMCs or T cells enriched from blood (not recorded which). All receptors come from a woman in her 40s with acute COVID-19.

In its sample, this clone was seen once. The chain links TRBV19 to TRBJ2-5; TRBD2 agrees at 8 bases. Germline V gene data show CDR1 as LNHDA and CDR2 as SQIVND (reference sequence). After removal of 5 bases from V and 3 bases from J, the junction contained 8 bases not matched to a gene. This CDR3 spans 15 amino acids. CDR3 protein: CASSPQTSVKETQYF. Here the CDR3 DNA reads TGTGCCAGTAGTCCCCAGACTAGCGTAAAAGAGACCCAGTACTTC. Complete variable domain (other parts from reference TRBV19 and TRBJ2-5): DGGITQSPKYLFRKEGQNVTLSCEQNLNHDAMYWYRQDPGQGLRLIYYSQIVNDFQKGDIAEGYSVSREKKESFPLTVTSAQKNPTAFYLCASSPQTSVKETQYFGPGTRLLVL.

V usage is TRBV28 and J usage is TRBJ1-2; possibly TRBD1 for D (5 bases). Between the trimmed V and J ends, which lost 8 bases and 4 bases, there was a span of 23 bases. Germline V gene lookup returns CDR1 MDHEN and CDR2 SYDVKM. The CDR3 spans 16 residues. The CDR3 region is CASQGALGAALYGYTF. The CDR3 DNA reads TGTGCCAGCCAGGGCGCCCTAGGGGCAGCCCTCTATGGCTACACCTTC.

This clone was seen a few times. The gene calls are TRBV7-9 and TRBJ1-1, with 7 bases lining up with TRBD1. Germline CDR1 and CDR2: SEHNR and FQNEAQ (reference sequence). CDR3 length: 13 residues. The V segment lost 4 bases and the J segment 9 bases; nucleotides outside the gene matches: 8. CDR3: CASSYPWDSQAFF. The CDR3 DNA reads as TGTGCCAGCAGCTACCCATGGGACAGTCAAGCTTTCTTT.

The chain recombines TRBV7-2 with TRBJ2-1; no definite D call. Deletions cut 2 bases from V and 4 bases from J, with 15 bases between. The CDR3 contains 16 residues. Germline CDR1 reads SGHTA; CDR2 reads FQGNSA. CDR3 nucleotide sequence: TGTGCCAGCAGCTTAAGTGCGGTAAGAAATTACAATGAGCAGTTCTTC. This encodes CASSLSAVRNYNEQFF.

The chain uses TRBV15 and TRBJ2-4, with TRBD2 identical over 11 bases. Germline V CDR1 and CDR2: LNHNV, YYDKDF (reference sequence). The CDR3 sequence is 19 residues long. After removal of 0 bases from V and 0 bases from J, the junction contained 7 bases not matched to a gene. DNA for the CDR3: TGTGCCACCAGCAGAGATCGGACTAGCGGGCAGACAGCCAAAAACATTCAGTACTTC. The encoded protein is CATSRDRTSGQTAKNIQYF.

The rearrangement joins TRBV27 to TRBJ1-1; D is perhaps TRBD1 (6 bases). There are 14 residues in the CDR3. Trimming took off 6 bases at V and 2 bases at J, with 13 bases between the two ends. The germline CDR1 and CDR2 sequences are MNHEY and SMNVEV (reference sequence). CDR3 coding DNA: TGTGCCAGCAGGTCAGACAGGAGTAACACTGAAGCTTTCTTT. The encoded protein is CASRSDRSNTEAFF.